Here is one TCR beta chain with its context. Its cognate antigen is unknown. The data stem from a study of CD8 T cells in Susac syndrome. Study-level findings and limits: Acknowledgment was made by the study that its TCR sequencing and HLA analysis involved a relatively small number of individuals.

The RNA, about 0.5 to 1 ug, was put through reverse transcription using random hexamers. Multiplex immunoSEQ PCR targeted 54 Vbeta and 13 Jbeta TCR beta segments. TCRdb re-analysed the immunoSEQ multiplex PCR reads in MiXCR, keeping a single row per CDR3 protein. The sample lists hundreds of thousands of distinct CDR3 sequences, around 85% seen once, with 0.09% to 0.15% in the top ten. The authors negatively isolated CD8+ and CD4+ T cells and FACS-enriched TEMRA cells. The sequenced sample was CD8+ T cells from PBMCs. The sequence came from a human donor with multiple sclerosis.

CDR3 DNA: TGTGCCAGCAGTACAAACGAGCAGTACTTC. This codes for CASSTNEQYF. The rearrangement joins TRBV28 to TRBJ2-7; no reliable D call. This CDR3 spans 10 amino acids. CDR1 MDHEN and CDR2 SYDVKM come from the germline V gene. V was clipped by 5 bases and J by 5 bases, with 4 bases between them. The entire variable domain, with the rest obtained from reference TRBV28 and TRBJ2-7, is as follows: DVKVTQSSRYLVKRTGEKVFLECVQDMDHENMFWYRQDPGLGLRLIYFSYDVKMKEKGDIPEGYSVSREKKERFSLILESASTNQTSMYLCASSTNEQYFGPGTRLTVT.